One and the same sample provided the 9 T cell receptor beta chains below, sequenced in a study of beta chain features in type 1 diabetes. The investigators reverse transcribed all of the isolated RNA, so they sequenced expressed TCRB transcripts. Using immunoSEQ multiplex PCR, the repertoire was profiled, and TCRdb retains in-frame clones only, with some absent. The sample holds about 410,000 clones, approximately 15% seen once. The sample comprised naive CD4+ T cells from blood. The receptors here all came from a man aged 25-45 years in good health.

There are a few counts of this clone. The chain carries TRBV2 and TRBJ2-7, with TRBD1 identical over 8 bases. V was pared by 6 bases and J by 0 bases, with 7 bases of the junction left unmatched. Germline CDR1 and CDR2: SNHLY and FYNNEI. This CDR3 spans 15 amino acids. CDR3 sequence: CASSPTGESSYEQYV. The CDR3 DNA reads TGTGCCAGCAGCCCGACAGGGGAAAGCTCCTACGAGCAGTACGTC.

The rearrangement links TRBV7-2 to TRBJ2-5, with D perhaps matching TRBD2 (6 bases). V gave up 4 bases and J gave up 4 bases, with 19 bases separating them. The CDR3 length is 16 residues. The germline V gene encodes CDR1 SGHTA and CDR2 FQGNSA. CDR3 in amino acids: CASSSPRFRGGETQYF. The CDR3 DNA reads as TGTGCCAGCAGCTCGCCTCGGTTCCGGGGAGGAGAGACCCAGTACTTC.

The J gene is TRBJ2-1, the V gene TRBV5-1; 10 bases line up with TRBD2. In germline, CDR1 is SGHRS, CDR2 YFSETQ. Trimming at V came to 4 bases and at J to 8 bases, leaving 9 bases not matched to a gene. CDR3 length: 15 amino acids. The CDR3 is CASSETSGSWDEQFF. In nucleotides, the CDR3 is TGCGCCAGCAGCGAGACTAGCGGGTCATGGGATGAGCAGTTCTTC.

This chain connects TRBV2 to TRBJ2-4; D is possibly TRBD2 (5 bases). This CDR3 has 16 amino acids. V gave up 4 bases and J gave up 1 base, with 14 bases separating them. Germline loops: CDR1 SNHLY, CDR2 FYNNEI. In nucleotides, the CDR3 is TGTGCCAGCAGTGGAGGCGTCCGGAGGGCCAAAAACATTCAGTACTTC. Its translation is CASSGGVRRAKNIQYF.

This clone was seen only a few times. The J gene is TRBJ2-7, the V gene TRBV27, with D perhaps assigned TRBD1 or TRBD2 (5 bases each). CDR3 length: 15 amino acids. Germline V gives CDR1 MNHEY, CDR2 SMNVEV (reference sequence). V lost 3 bases to trimming and J lost 2 bases, with 14 bases between them. CDR3 loop: CASSLKSGATYEQYF. For the CDR3, the DNA is TGTGCCAGCAGTTTGAAGTCCGGGGCCACCTACGAGCAGTACTTC.

This clone has a handful of counts. The V call is TRBV5-1, the J call TRBJ1-2; D is unclear. Trimming took 7 bases from V and 4 from J, leaving 8 bases between them. Per germline, CDR1 SGHRS and CDR2 YFSETQ. This CDR3 region has 11 residues. This CDR3 reads CASSDIYGYTF. The CDR3 DNA reads as TGCGCCAGCTCCGACATCTATGGCTACACCTTC.

This clone was seen a few times. The genes are TRBV25-1 and TRBJ1-6, with D perhaps TRBD1 (5 bases). The CDR3 consists of 15 residues. Germline CDR1 and CDR2: MGHDK and SYGVNS. Trimming took 3 bases from V and 14 from J, leaving 20 bases between them. The CDR3 reads CASSEFEGARGTLHF. Written as DNA, the CDR3 is TGTGCCAGCAGTGAGTTTGAGGGAGCCCGGGGGACCCTCCACTTT. Looking up the rest from reference TRBV25-1 and TRBJ1-6 gives the full variable domain: EADIYQTPRYLVIGTGKKITLECSQTMGHDKMYWYQQDPGMELHLIHYSYGVNSTEKGDLSSESTVSRIRTEHFPLTLESARPSHTSQYLCASSEFEGARGTLHFGNGTRLTVT.

The V call is TRBV29-1, the J call TRBJ1-2; the D gene is possibly TRBD1 (6 bases). In germline, CDR1 is SQVTM, CDR2 ANQGSEA. Trimming took 7 bases from V and 6 from J, leaving 18 bases between them. The CDR3 is made up of 13 amino acids. CDR3 DNA sequence: TGCAGCGCCAGGGGCCTCAGTTGGGATGGCTACACCTTC. Its translation is CSARGLSWDGYTF.

The CDR3 sequence: CASSLDLGAGTQYF. Written as DNA, the CDR3 is TGTGCCAGCAGCTTAGACCTCGGAGCAGGCACGCAGTATTTT. The V call is TRBV7-2, the J call TRBJ2-3; D is undetermined. CDR3 length: 14 residues. Trimming left V 1 base short and J 9 bases short, with 14 bases between. Germline loops: CDR1 SGHTA, CDR2 FQGNSA.